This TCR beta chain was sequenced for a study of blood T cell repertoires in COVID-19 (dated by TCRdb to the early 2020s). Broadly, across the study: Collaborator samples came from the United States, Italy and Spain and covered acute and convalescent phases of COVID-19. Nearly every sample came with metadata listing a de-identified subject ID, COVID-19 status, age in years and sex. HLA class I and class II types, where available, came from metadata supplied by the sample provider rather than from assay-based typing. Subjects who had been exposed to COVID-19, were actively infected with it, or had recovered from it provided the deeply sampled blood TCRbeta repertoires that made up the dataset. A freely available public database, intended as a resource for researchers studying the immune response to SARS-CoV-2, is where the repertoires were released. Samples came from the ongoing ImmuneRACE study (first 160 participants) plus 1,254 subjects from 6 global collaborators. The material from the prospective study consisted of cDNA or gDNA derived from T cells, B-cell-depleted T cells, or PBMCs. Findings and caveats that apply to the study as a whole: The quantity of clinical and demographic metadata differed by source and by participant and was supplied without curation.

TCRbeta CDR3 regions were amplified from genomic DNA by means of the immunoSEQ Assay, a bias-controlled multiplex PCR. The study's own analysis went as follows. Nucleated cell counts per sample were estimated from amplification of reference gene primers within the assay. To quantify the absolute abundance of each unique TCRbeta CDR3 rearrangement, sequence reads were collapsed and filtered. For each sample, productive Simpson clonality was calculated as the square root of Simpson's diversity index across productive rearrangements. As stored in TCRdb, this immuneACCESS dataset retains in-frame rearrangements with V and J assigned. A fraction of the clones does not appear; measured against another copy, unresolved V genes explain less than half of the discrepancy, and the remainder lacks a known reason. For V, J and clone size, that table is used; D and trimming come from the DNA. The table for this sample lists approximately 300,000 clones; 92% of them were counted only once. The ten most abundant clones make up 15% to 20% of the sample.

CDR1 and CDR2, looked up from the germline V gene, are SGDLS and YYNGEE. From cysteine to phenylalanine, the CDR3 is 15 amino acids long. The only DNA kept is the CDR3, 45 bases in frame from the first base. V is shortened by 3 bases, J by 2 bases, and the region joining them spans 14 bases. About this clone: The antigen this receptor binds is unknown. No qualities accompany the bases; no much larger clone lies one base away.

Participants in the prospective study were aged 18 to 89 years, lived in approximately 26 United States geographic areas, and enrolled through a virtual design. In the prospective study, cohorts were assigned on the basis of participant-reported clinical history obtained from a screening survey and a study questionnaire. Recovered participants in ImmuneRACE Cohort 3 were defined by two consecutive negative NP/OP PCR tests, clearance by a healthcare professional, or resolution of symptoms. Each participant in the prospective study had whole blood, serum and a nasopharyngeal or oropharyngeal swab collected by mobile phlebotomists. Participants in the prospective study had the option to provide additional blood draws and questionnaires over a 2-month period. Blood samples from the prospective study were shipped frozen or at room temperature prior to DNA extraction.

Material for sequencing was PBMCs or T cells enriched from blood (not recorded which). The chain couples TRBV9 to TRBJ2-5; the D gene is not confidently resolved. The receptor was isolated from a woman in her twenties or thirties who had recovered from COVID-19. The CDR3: CASSEVGYLQETQYF. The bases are TGTGCCAGCAGCGAGGTCGGGTACCTTCAAGAGACCCAGTACTTC. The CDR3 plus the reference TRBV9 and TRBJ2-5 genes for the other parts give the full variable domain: DSGVTQTPKHLITATGQRVTLRCSPRSGDLSVYWYQQSLDQGLQFLIQYYNGEERAKGNILERFSAQQFPDLHSELNLSSLELGDSALYFCASSEVGYLQETQYFGPGTRLLVL.